This T cell receptor (beta chain) was retrieved from a study of cytomegalovirus exposure and HLA in healthy donors. V was cut by 2 bases and J by 3 bases, with 17 bases left in between. The germline V gene has CDR1 MNHNY and CDR2 SVGAGI (reference sequence). The CDR3 is made up of 16 amino acids. The PCR made use of 60 Vbeta and 13 Jbeta primers. Sequencing used immunoSEQ multiplex PCR; TCRdb keeps in-frame clones, though not all of them. The table records 200,000 to 250,000 clones, almost 70% of them present only once. This sequence joins TRBV6-6 and TRBJ2-7, with D possibly matching TRBD1 (8 bases). This receptor was identified in a man in his forties in good health and CMV-seropositive. Sequencing used PBMCs. The CDR3 loop is CASSYPTGGVFYEQYF. CDR3 coding DNA: TGTGCCAGCAGTTACCCAACAGGGGGGGTTTTCTACGAGCAGTACTTC.